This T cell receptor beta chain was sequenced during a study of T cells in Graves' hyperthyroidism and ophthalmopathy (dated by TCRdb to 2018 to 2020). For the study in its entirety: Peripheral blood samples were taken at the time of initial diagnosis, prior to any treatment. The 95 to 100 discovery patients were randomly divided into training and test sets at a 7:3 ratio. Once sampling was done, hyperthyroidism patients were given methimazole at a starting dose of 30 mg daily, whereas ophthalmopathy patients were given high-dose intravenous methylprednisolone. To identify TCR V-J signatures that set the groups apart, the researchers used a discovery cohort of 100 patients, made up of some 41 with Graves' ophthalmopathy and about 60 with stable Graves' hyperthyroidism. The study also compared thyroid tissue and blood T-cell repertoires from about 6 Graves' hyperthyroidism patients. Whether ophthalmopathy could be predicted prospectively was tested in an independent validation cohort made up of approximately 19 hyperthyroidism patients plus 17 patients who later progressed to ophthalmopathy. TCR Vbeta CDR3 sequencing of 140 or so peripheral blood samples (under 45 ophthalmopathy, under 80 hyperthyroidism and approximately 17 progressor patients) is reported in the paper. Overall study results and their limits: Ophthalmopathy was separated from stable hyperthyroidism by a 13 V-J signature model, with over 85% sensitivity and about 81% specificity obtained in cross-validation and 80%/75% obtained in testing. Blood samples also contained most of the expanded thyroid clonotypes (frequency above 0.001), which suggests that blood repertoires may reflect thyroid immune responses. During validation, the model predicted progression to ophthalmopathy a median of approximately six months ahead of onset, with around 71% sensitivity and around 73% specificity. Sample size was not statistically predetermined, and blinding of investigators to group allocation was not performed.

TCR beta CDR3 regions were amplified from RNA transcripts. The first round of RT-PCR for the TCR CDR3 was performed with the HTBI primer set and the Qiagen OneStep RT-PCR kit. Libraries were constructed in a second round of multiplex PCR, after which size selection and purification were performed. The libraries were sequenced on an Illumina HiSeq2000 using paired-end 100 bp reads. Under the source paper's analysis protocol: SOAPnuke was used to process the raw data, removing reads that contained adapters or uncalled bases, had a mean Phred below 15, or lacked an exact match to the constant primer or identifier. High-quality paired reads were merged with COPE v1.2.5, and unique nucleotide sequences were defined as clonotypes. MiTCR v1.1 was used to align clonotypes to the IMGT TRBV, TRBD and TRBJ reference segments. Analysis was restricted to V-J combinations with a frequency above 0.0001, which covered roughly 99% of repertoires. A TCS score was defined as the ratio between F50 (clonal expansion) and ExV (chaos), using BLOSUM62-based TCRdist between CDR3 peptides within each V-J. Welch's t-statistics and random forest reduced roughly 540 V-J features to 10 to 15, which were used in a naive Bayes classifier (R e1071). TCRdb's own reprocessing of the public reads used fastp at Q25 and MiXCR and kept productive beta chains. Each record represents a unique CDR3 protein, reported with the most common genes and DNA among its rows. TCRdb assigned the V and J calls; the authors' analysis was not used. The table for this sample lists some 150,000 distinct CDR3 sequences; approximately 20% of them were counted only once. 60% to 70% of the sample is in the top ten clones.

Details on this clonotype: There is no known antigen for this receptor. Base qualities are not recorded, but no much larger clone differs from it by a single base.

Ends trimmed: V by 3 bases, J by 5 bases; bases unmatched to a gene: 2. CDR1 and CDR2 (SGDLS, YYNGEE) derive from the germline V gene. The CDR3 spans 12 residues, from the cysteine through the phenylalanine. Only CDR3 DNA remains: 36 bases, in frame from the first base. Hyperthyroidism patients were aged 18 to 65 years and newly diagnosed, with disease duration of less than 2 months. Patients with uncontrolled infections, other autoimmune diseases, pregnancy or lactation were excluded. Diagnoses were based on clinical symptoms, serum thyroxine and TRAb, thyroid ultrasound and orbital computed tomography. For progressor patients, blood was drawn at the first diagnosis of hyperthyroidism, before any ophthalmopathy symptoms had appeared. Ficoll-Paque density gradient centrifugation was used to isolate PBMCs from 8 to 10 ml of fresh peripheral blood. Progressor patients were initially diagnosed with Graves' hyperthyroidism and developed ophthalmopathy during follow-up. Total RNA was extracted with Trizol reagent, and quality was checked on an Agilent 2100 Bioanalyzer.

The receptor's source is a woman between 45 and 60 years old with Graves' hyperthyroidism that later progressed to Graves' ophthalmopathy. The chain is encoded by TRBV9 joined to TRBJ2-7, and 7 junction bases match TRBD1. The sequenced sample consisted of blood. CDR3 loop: CASSGQGHEQYF. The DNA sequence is TGTGCCAGCAGCGGACAGGGACACGAGCAGTACTTC.